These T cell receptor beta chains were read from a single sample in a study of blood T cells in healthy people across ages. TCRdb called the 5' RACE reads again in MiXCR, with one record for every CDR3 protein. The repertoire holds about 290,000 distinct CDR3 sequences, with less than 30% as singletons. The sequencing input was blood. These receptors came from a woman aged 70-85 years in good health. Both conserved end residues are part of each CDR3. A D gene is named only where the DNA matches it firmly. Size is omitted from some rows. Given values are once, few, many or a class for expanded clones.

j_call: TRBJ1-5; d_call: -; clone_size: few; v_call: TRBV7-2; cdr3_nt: TGTGCCAGCAGCTTAGATAGCTTGACAGCGGGGAATCAGCCCCAGCATTTT; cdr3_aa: CASSLDSLTAGNQPQHF
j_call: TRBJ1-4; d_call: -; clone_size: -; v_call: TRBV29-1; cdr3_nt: TGCAGCGTGAAGACGGGGCAGGGACAACTGTTTTTT; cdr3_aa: CSVKTGQGQLFF
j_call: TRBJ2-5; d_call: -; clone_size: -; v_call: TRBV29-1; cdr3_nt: TGCAGCGTTGCAGTTTACGGATCACAAGAGACCCAGTACTTC; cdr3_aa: CSVAVYGSQETQYF
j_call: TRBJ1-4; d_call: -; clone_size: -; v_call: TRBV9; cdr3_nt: TGTGCCAGCAGCGTAGCGGCAGGGTTGGAAGGAAAACTGTTTTTT; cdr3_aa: CASSVAAGLEGKLFF
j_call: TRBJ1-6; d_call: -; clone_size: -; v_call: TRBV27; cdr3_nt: TGTGCCAGCAGTTTTGATGGTCTGGCCCTCCACTTT; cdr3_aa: CASSFDGLALHF
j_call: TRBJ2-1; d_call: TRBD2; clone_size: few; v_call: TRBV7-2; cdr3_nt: TGTGCCAGCAGCTTACCGCGACGGGAGGGCAATGAGCAGTTCTTC; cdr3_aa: CASSLPRREGNEQFF
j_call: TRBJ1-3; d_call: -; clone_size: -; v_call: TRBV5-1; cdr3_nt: TGCGCCAGCAGCTCAGGGACTTCGGGGGGAAACACCATATATTTT; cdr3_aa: CASSSGTSGGNTIYF
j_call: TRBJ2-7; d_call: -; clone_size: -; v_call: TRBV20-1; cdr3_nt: TGCAGTGCTAGTCCTGCGGGGATACACTACGAGCAGTACTTC; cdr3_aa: CSASPAGIHYEQYF
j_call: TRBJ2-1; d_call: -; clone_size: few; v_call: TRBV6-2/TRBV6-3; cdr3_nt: TGTGCCAGCAGTTACAGGGCAGATTACAATGAGCAGTTCTTC; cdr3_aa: CASSYRADYNEQFF
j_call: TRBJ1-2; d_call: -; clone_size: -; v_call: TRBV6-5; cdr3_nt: TGTGCCAGCAGTTCTTGGAGGACATTCTATGGCTACACCTTC; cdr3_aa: CASSSWRTFYGYTF
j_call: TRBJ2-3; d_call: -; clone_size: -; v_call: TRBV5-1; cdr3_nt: TGCGCCAGCAGCTGGGGCCAAGGCAGCGACACAGATACGCAGTATTTT; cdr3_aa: CASSWGQGSDTDTQYF
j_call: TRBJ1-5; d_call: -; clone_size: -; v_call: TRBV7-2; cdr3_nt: TGTGCCAGCAGCTTAGGAAGGTTTCAGCCCCAGCATTTT; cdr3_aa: CASSLGRFQPQHF
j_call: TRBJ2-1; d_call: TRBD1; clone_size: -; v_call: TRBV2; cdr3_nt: TGTGCCAGCAAGGGACAGGGATACGAGCAGTTCTTC; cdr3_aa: CASKGQGYEQFF
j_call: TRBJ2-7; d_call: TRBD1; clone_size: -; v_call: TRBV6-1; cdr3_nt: TGTGCCAGCACACGGTCCCGAGTCGGGACAGGGAACTCCTACGAGCAGTACTTC; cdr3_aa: CASTRSRVGTGNSYEQYF
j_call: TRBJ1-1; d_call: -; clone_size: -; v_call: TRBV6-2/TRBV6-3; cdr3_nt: TGTGCCAGCAGTTATGATTCGCAGGAACGTTGGGACACTGAAGCTTTCTTT; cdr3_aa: CASSYDSQERWDTEAFF
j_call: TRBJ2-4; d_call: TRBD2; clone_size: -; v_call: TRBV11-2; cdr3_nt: TGTGCCAGCAGCTCCGTAGCGGGGGGAAACATTCAGTACTTC; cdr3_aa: CASSSVAGGNIQYF
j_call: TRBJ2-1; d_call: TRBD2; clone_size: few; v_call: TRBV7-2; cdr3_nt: TGTGCCAGCAGTCCTCTAAGGGACTACCAATCCTACAATGAGCAGTTCTTC; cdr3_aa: CASSPLRDYQSYNEQFF
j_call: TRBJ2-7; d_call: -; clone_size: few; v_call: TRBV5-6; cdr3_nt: TGTGCCAGCAGCTTGACTGACCGAGACTACGAGCAGTACTTC; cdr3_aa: CASSLTDRDYEQYF
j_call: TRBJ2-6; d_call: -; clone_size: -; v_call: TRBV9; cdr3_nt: TGTGCCAGCAGCCTTGGGGCAGGGGGGGCCAACGTCCTGACTTTC; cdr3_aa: CASSLGAGGANVLTF
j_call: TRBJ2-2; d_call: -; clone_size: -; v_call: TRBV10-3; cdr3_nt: TGTGCCATCAGTCGCGAGACTACTAACACCGGGGAGCTGTTTTTT; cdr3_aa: CAISRETTNTGELFF
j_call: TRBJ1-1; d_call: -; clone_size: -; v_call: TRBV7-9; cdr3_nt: TGTGCCAGCAGCTTAGATCAGGGGAAGAATCTCTTT; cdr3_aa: CASSLDQGKNLF
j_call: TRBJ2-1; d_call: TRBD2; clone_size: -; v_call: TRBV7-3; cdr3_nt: TGTGCCAGCAGCCCTACCCGAGCGGGAGGGCGCAATGAGCAGTTCTTC; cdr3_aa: CASSPTRAGGRNEQFF
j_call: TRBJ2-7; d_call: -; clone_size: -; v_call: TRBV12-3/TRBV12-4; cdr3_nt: TGTGCCAGCAGTTTCGCAGGGGACTACGAGCAGTACTTC; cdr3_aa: CASSFAGDYEQYF
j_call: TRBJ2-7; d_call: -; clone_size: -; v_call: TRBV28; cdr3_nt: TGTGCCGGCAGTCAGACTGTCTACGAGCAGTACTTC; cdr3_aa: CAGSQTVYEQYF
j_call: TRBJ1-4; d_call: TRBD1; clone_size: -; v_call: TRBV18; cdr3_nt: TGTGCCAGCTCAACAGGGGCCGGGGATGAAAAACTGTTTTTT; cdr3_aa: CASSTGAGDEKLFF
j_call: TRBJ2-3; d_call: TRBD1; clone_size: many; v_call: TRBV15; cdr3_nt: TGTGCCACCAGCGGACGCAGGGGGCACGCAGATACGCAGTATTTT; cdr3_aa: CATSGRRGHADTQYF
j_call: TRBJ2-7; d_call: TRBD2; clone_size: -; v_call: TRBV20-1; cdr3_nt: TGCAGTGCCCAGCGGGAGCTTGGCCTGGAGCAGTACTTC; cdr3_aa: CSAQRELGLEQYF
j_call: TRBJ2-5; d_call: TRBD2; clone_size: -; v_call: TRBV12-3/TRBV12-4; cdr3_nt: TGTGCCAGCAGTCCTCTGGCTAGCGGGAGTGACGCGACCCAGTACTTC; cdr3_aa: CASSPLASGSDATQYF
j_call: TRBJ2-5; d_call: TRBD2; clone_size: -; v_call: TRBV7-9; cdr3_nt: TGTGTCAGCAGCTTGCCACTAGCGGTAGAAGAGACCCAGTACTTC; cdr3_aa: CVSSLPLAVEETQYF
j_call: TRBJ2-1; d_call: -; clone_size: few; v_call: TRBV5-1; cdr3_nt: TGCGCCAGCAGCTTGCAGGCAGGGGGGGCAGTTGAGCAGTTCTTC; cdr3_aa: CASSLQAGGAVEQFF
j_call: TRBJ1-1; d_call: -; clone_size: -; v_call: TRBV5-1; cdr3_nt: TGCGCCAGCAGCACAAACAAGAACACTGAAGCTTCCTTT; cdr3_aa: CASSTNKNTEASF
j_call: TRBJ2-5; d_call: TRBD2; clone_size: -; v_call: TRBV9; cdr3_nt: TGTGCCAGCAGCGTAGCCCCGGACGGGACTAGCGGCCAGACCCAGTACTTC; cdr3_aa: CASSVAPDGTSGQTQYF
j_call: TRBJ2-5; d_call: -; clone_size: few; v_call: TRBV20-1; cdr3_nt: TGCAGTGTTCCAAAGAAAGCGGAGTTGTACCAAGAGACCCAGTACTTC; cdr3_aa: CSVPKKAELYQETQYF
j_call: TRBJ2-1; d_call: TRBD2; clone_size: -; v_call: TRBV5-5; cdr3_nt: TGTGCCAGCAGCTACTCGGGGGGCTCCTACAATGAGCAGTTCTTC; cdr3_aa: CASSYSGGSYNEQFF
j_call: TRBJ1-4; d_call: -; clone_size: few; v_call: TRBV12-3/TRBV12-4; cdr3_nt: TGTGCCAGCAGTTTAAATTTTGGGGGGGCTGAGGAAAAACTGTTTTTT; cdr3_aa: CASSLNFGGAEEKLFF
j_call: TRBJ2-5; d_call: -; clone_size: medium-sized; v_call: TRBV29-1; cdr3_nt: TGCAGCGTCCAAACAGGTTTTTCAGAGACCCAGTACTTC; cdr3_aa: CSVQTGFSETQYF
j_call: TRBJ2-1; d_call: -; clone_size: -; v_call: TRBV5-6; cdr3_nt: TGTGCCAGCAGCTTGGTGGCTTATAGTGGGGAGCAGTTCTTC; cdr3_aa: CASSLVAYSGEQFF
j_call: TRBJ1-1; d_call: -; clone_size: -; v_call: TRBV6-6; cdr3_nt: TGTGCCAGCGGGCAGGGGACGAACACTGAAGCTTTCTTT; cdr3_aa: CASGQGTNTEAFF
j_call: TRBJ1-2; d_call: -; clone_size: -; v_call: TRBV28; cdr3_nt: TGTGCCAGCAGCCGTAGCTCCTATGGCTACACCTTC; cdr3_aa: CASSRSSYGYTF
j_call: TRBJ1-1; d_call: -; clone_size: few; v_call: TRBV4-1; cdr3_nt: TGCGCCAGCAGCCAAGGGCCAGCGCCGAACACTGAAGCTTTCTTT; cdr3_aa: CASSQGPAPNTEAFF
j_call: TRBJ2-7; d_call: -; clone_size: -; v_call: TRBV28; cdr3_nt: TGTGCCAGCAGTTTATCGGGGCGCACCTACGAGCAGTACTTC; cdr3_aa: CASSLSGRTYEQYF
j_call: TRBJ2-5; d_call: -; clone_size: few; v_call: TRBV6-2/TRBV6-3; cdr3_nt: TGTGCCAGGGAGACGGCTCAAGAGACCCAGTACTTC; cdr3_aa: CARETAQETQYF
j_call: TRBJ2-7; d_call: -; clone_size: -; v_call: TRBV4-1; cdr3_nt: TGCGCCAGCAGCCCGGGTGAGGGTCCCTACGAGCAGTACTTC; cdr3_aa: CASSPGEGPYEQYF
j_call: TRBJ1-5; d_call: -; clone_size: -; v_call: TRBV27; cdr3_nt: TGTGCCAGCAGTCCCCAGGGGATTAGCAATCAGCCCCAGCATTTT; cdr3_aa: CASSPQGISNQPQHF
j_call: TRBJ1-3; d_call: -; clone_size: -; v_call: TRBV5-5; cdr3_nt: TGTGCCAGCAGCAACTCCGGGACACTTGGAAACACCATATATTTT; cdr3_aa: CASSNSGTLGNTIYF
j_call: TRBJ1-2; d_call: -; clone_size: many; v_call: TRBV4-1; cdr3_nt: TGCGCCAGCAGCCAACTACTTAACTATGGCTACACCTTC; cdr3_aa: CASSQLLNYGYTF
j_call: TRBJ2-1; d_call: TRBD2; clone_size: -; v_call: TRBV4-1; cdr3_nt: TGCGCCAGCAGCCAACGAGGGACTAGCGGAAGCTCCTACAATGAGCAGTTCTTC; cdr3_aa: CASSQRGTSGSSYNEQFF
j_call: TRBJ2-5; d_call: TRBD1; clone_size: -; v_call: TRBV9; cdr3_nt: TGTGCCAGCACTCCGGGACAGGGGTGCGAGACCCAGTACTTC; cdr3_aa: CASTPGQGCETQYF
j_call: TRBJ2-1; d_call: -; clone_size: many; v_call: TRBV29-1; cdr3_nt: TGCAGCGGAACTAGACAGTCCTACAATGAGCAGTTCTTC; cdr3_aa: CSGTRQSYNEQFF
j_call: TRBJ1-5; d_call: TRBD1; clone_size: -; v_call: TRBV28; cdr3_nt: TGTGCCACCCTCGGGGGACAGGGAAGAGTTGGCAATCAGCCCCAGCATTTT; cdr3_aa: CATLGGQGRVGNQPQHF
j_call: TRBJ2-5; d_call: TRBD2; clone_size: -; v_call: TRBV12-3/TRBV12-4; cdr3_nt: TGTGCCAGCAGTTTTGGGACTAGCGGGAGACAGACCCAGTACTTC; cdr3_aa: CASSFGTSGRQTQYF
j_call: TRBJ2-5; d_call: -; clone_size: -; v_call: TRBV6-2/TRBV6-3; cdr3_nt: TGTGCCAGCGGTCCGAGCGGGTTTCCGGGAACCCAGTACTTC; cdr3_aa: CASGPSGFPGTQYF
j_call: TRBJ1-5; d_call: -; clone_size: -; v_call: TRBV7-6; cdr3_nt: TGTGCCAGCACCCTGGCGGGGCTAAGCAATCAGCCCCAGCATTTT; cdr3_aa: CASTLAGLSNQPQHF
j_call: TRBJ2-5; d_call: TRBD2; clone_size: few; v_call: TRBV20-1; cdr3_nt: TGCAGTGCTAGAGTTCAGCGGGGCGGAAAAGAGACCCAGTACTTC; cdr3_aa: CSARVQRGGKETQYF
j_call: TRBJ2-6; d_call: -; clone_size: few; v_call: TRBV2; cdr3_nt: TGTGCCAGCAGTGAAGGGACGTCTGGGGCCAACGTCCTGACTTTC; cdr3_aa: CASSEGTSGANVLTF
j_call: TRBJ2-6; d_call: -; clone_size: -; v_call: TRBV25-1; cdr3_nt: TGTGCCAGCCAGAGAACAGGGACTGGGGCCAACGTCCTGACTTTC; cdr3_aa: CASQRTGTGANVLTF